The sample holds one count of the clone carrying this T cell receptor beta chain. Its target is unknown. The CDR3 loop spans 14 amino acids. Germline CDR1 reads ENHRY; CDR2 reads SYGVKD. With V trimmed by 0 bases and J by 5 bases, 2 bases remained unmatched. The source of the sample is a study of T cell responses to AZD1222 COVID-19 vaccine. About the study: Combined were second doses at about 4 or about 12 weeks. Findings and limits, study-wide: Unmutated regions of variants are reportedly targeted by nearly half of spike-specific TCRs. Following two doses of AZD1222, Spike-specific TCR breadth and depth rose.

This table comes from immunoSEQ multiplex PCR, and its TCRdb copy is limited to in-frame clones, with some not included. The sample lists about 98,000 clones, around 90% seen once, with under 7% in the top ten. V gene TRBV10-3 combines with J gene TRBJ2-5, with 8 bases fitting TRBD1. The TCR originated in an adult in good health. Specimen: peripheral blood, collected on day 0 of AZD1222 vaccination. The CDR3 nucleotides are TGTGCCATCAGTGAGTCCAGGGGGCTCGAGACCCAGTACTTC. Translating it yields CAISESRGLETQYF.